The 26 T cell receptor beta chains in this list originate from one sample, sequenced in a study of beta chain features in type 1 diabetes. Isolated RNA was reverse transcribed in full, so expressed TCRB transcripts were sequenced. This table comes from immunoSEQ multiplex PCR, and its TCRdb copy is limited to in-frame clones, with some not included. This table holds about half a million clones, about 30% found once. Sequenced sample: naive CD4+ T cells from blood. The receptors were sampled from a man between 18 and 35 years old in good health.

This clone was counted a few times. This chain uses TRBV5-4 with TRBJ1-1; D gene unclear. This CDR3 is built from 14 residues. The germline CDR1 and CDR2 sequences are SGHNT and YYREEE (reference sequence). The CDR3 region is CATNLPGSNTEAFF. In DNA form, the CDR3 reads TGTGCGACCAACCTACCGGGAAGCAACACTGAAGCTTTCTTT.

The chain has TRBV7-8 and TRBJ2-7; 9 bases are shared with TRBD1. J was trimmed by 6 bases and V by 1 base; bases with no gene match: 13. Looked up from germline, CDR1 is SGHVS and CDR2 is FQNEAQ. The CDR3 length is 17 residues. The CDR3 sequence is CASSLGRVGQGRIEQYF. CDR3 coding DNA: TGTGCCAGCAGCTTAGGGCGGGTCGGACAGGGGCGAATCGAGCAGTACTTC. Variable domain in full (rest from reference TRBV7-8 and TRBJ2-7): GAGVSQSPRYKVAKRGQDVALRCDPISGHVSLFWYQQALGQGPEFLTYFQNEAQLDKSGLPSDRFFAERPEGSVSTLKIQRTQQEDSAVYLCASSLGRVGQGRIEQYFGPGTRLTVT.

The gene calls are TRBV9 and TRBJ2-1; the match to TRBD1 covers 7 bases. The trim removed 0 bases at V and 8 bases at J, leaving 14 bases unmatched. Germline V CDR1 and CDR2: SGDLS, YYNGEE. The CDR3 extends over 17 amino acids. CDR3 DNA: TGTGCCAGCAGCGTAGAAGCTGGACCAGGGGGAAGGGATGAGCAGTTCTTC. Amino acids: CASSVEAGPGGRDEQFF. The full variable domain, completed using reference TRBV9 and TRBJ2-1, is DSGVTQTPKHLITATGQRVTLRCSPRSGDLSVYWYQQSLDQGLQFLIQYYNGEERAKGNILERFSAQQFPDLHSELNLSSLELGDSALYFCASSVEAGPGGRDEQFFGPGTRLTVL.

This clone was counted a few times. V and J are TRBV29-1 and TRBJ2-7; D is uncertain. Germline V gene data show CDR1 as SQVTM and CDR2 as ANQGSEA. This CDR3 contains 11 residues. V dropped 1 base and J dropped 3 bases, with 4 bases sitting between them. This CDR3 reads CSVEVLYEQYF. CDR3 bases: TGCAGCGTTGAAGTGCTCTACGAGCAGTACTTC.

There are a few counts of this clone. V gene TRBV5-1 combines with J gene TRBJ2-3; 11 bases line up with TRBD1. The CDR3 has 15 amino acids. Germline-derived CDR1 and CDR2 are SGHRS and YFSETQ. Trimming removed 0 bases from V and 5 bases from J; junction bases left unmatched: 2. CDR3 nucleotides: TGCGCCAGCAGCTTGGGGACAGGGGGCATAGATACGCAGTATTTT. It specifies CASSLGTGGIDTQYF.

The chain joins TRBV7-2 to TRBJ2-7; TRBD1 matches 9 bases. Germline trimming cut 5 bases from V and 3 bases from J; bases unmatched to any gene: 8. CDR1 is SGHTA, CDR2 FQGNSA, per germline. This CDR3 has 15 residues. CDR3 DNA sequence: TGTGCCAGCAGCCGAAATCCGGGACAGGGCTACGAGCAGTACTTC. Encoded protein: CASSRNPGQGYEQYF.

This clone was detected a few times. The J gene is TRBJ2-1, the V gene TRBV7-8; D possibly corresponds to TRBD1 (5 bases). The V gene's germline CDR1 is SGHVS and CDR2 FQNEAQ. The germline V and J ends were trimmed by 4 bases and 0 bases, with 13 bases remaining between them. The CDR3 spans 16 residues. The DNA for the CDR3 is TGTGCCAGCAGCTCGCCTCAGGGAAGCTCCTACAATGAGCAGTTCTTC. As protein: CASSSPQGSSYNEQFF.

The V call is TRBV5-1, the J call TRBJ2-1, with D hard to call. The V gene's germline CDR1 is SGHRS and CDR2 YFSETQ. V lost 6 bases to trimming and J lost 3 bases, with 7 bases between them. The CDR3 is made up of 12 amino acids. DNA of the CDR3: TGCGCCAGCACCAACAGCTACAATGAGCAGTTCTTC. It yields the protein CASTNSYNEQFF. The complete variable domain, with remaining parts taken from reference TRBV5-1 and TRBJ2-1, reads KAGVTQTPRYLIKTRGQQVTLSCSPISGHRSVSWYQQTPGQGLQFLFEYFSETQRNKGNFPGRFSGRQFSNSRSEMNVSTLELGDSALYLCASTNSYNEQFFGPGTRLTVL.

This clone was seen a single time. The CDR3 DNA reads TGCAGCGTTGGAGGACCGACTTTGGACACTGAAGCTTTCTTT. It is translated as CSVGGPTLDTEAFF. The chain combines TRBV29-1 with TRBJ1-1; D is uncertain. V gave up 4 bases and J gave up 3 bases, with 15 bases separating them. CDR3 length: 14 amino acids. Germline CDR1 SQVTM, CDR2 ANQGSEA.

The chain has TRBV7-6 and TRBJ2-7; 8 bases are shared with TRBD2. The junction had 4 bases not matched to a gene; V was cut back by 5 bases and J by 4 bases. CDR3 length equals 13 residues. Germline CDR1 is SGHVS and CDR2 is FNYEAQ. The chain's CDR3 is CASSHSGAYEQYF. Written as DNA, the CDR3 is TGTGCCAGCAGCCATAGCGGGGCGTACGAGCAGTACTTC. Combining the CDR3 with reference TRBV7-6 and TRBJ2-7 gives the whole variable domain GAGVSQSPRYKVTKRGQDVALRCDPISGHVSLYWYRQALGQGPEFLTYFNYEAQQDKSGLPNDRFSAERPEGSISTLTIQRTEQRDSAMYRCASSHSGAYEQYFGPGTRLTVT.

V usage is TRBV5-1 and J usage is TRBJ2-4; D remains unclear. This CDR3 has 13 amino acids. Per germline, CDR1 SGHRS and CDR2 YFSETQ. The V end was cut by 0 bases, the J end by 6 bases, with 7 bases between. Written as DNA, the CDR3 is TGCGCCAGCAGCTTGGCTTACGCAAACATTCAGTACTTC. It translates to CASSLAYANIQYF.

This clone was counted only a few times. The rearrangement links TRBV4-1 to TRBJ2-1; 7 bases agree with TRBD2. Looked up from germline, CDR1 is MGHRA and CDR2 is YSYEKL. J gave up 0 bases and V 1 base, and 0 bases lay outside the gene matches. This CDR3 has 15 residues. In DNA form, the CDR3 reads TGCGCCAGCAGCCAAGGGACTAGCTCCTACAATGAGCAGTTCTTC. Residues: CASSQGTSSYNEQFF.

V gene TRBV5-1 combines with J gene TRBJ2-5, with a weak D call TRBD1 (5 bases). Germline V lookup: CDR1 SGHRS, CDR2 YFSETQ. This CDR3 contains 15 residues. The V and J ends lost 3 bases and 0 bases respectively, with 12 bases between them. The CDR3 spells CASSSGRDNQETQYF. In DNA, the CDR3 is TGCGCCAGCAGCTCCGGCAGGGATAACCAAGAGACCCAGTACTTC.

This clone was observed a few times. Here the CDR3 DNA reads TGTGCCAGCTCACCTGGGTACACAGATACGCAGTATTTT. Translation gives CASSPGYTDTQYF. The chain links TRBV18 to TRBJ2-3; no firm D call. V dropped 3 bases and J dropped 2 bases, with 6 bases sitting between them. This CDR3 is 13 amino acids long. CDR1 and CDR2 (germline): KGHSH, LQKENI.

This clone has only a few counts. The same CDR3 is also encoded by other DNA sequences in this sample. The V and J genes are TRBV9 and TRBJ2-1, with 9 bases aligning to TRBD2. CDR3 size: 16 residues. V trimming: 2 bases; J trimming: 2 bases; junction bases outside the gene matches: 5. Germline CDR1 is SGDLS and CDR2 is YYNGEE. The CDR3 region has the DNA TGTGCCAGCAGCGTTGCTAGCGGGACCACCTACAATGAGCAGTTCTTC. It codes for CASSVASGTTYNEQFF.

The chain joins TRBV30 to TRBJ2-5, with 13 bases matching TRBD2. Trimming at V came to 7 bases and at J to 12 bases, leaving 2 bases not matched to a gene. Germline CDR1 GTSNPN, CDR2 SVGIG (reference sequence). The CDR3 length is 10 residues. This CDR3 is CALGLAGEYF. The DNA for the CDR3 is TGTGCCTTAGGACTAGCGGGGGAGTACTTC. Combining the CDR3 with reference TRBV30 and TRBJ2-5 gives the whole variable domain SQTIHQWPATLVQPVGSPLSLECTVEGTSNPNLYWYRQAAGRGLQLLFYSVGIGQISSEVPQNLSASRPQDRQFILSSKKLLLSDSGFYLCALGLAGEYFGPGTRLLVL.

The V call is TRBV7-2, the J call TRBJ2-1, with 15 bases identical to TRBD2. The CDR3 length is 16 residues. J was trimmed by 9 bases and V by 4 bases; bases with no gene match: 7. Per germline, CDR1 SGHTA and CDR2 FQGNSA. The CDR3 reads CASSSRTSGRAGEQFF. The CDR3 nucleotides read TGTGCCAGCAGCTCTCGGACTAGCGGGAGGGCGGGTGAGCAGTTCTTC. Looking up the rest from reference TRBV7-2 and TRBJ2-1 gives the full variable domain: GAGVSQSPSNKVTEKGKDVELRCDPISGHTALYWYRQSLGQGLEFLIYFQGNSAPDKSGLPSDRFSAERTGGSVSTLTIQRTQQEDSAVYLCASSSRTSGRAGEQFFGPGTRLTVL.

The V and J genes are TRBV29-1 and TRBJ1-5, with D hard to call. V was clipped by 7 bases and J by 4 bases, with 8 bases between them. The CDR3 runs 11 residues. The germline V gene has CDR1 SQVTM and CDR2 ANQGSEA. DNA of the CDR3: TGCAGCGAGGAGGTGAATCAGCCCCAGCATTTT. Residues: CSEEVNQPQHF.

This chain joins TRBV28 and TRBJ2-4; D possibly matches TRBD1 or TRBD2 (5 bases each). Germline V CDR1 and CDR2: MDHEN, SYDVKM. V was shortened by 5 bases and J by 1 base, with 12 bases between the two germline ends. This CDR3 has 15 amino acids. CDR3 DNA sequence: TGTGCCAGCAGTCAGGGACCTGGGGCCAAAAACATTCAGTACTTC. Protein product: CASSQGPGAKNIQYF.

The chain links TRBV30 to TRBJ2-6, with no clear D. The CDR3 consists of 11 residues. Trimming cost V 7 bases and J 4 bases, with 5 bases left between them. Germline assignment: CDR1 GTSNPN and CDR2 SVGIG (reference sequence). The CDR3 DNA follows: TGTGCCTTCGCCGGGGCCAACGTCCTGACTTTC. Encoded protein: CAFAGANVLTF.

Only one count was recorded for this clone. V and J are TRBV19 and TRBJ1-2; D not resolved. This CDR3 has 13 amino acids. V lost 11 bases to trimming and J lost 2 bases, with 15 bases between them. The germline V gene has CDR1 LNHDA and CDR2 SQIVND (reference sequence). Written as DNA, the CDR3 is TGTGCCGTTCGATCGGGCAGGAACTATGGCTACACCTTC. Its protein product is CAVRSGRNYGYTF.

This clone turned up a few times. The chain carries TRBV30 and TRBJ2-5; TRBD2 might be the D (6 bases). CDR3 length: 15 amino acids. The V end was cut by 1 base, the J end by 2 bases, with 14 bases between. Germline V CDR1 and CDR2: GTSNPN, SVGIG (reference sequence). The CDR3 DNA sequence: TGTGCCTGGAGTGGGGGACTGGGAAATCAAGAGACCCAGTACTTC. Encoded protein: CAWSGGLGNQETQYF.

This CDR3 reads CASRESDRTSYEQYF. Written as DNA, the CDR3 is TGTGCCAGCAGGGAATCCGACAGGACCTCCTACGAGCAGTACTTC. This sequence joins TRBV28 and TRBJ2-7; D perhaps matches TRBD1 (6 bases). Trimming took off 6 bases at V and 0 bases at J, with 15 bases between the two ends. The CDR3 loop spans 15 amino acids. The germline gives CDR1 MDHEN, CDR2 SYDVKM.

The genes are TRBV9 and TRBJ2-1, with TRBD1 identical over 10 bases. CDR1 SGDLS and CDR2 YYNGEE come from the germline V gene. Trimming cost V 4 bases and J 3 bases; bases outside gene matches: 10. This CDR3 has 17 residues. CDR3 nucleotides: TGTGCCAGCAGCTGGCTGGGTGGGACAGGGGTCTACAATGAGCAGTTCTTC. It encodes CASSWLGGTGVYNEQFF.

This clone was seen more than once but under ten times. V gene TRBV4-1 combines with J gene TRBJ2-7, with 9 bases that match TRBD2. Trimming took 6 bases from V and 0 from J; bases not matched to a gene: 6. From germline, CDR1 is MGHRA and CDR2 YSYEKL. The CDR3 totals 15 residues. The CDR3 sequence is CASRVTSGYSYEQYF. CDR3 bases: TGCGCCAGCAGGGTAACTAGCGGGTACTCCTACGAGCAGTACTTC.

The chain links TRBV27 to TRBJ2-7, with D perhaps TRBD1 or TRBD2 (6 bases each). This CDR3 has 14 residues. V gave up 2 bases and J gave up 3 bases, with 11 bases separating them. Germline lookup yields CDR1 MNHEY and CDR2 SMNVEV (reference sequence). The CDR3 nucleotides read TGTGCCAGCAGTTTAGCAGGGGAGGACTACGAGCAGTACTTC. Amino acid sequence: CASSLAGEDYEQYF.